This T cell receptor beta chain was documented in a study of cytomegalovirus exposure and HLA in healthy donors (dated by TCRdb to 2016 to 2017). Concerning the study at large: A later analysis indicated that the 120 or so validation repertoires were generated on the platform also employed for the 700 or so repertoires of the first cohort. High-throughput TCR immunosequencing, statistical association of individual TCRs with disease status, and machine learning were combined to predict cytomegalovirus infection status. Besides the first cohort of 550 to 750 subjects, a separate validation cohort made up of 95 to 150 different subjects was used. The aim of the study was to test whether cataloging public T cell receptors could identify signatures of past pathogen exposure.

The method was the immunoSEQ multiplex PCR assay. The authors processed their data as follows. A statistical classification framework was built to diagnose cytomegalovirus status from the catalog of TCR beta chain sequences. TCRdb stores this immuneACCESS table with in-frame sequences only. Part of the clones is absent; in the studies checked, under half of the shortfall reflects unresolved V genes, and no reason is known for the rest. The V and J calls and clone size come from that table; D and trimming were worked out from the DNA. A total of about 140,000 clones appear in this sample, roughly nine tenths of them only once. Together, the top ten hold roughly 3% of the sample. Concerning this clone itself: Its antigen specificity is not known. Within one base of it there is no much larger clone, and no base qualities were kept.

The paper's findings and limits, for the study overall: Most TCR sequences were observed very rarely across donors, whereas some public TCRs were present in many individuals. A few of the identified cytomegalovirus-associated TCR beta chains were confirmed in vitro to be specific for cytomegalovirus antigens. The classifier was reported to diagnose cytomegalovirus status with high specificity and sensitivity in both the original and validation cohorts. According to the authors, the approach could potentially be generalized to other disease states and immunological phenotypes. The study gave a list of over 150 TCR beta chains associated with cytomegalovirus. In a later analysis, TCRs clustered in the first cohort were found to also tend to co-occur in the approximately 120 validation repertoires, with approximately 93% of cluster scores above 0. The validation cohort had no HLA typing available for a later analysis, so co-occurrence within that cohort was assessed over all 130 or so repertoires.

The donors belonged to the validation cohort of roughly 120 subjects, which was separate from the roughly 680-subject first cohort. This clonotype originated in a man younger than 30 in good health and CMV-seronegative. The sequenced sample consisted of PBMCs.

The CDR3 region reads CATSRETGGRNTIYF. The DNA reads as follows: TGTGCCACCAGCAGGGAGACAGGGGGCCGAAACACCATATATTTT. The chain employs TRBV15 and TRBJ1-3; TRBD1 fits 10 bases in the junction. From the cysteine through the phenylalanine, the CDR3 covers 15 amino acids. Only the CDR3 part of the read is kept: 45 bases, read in frame from the first base. From a lookup of the germline V gene (reference sequence), CDR1 and CDR2 are LNHNV and YYDKDF. Trimmed from V: 3 bases; trimmed from J: 5 bases; junction bases lacking a gene match: 4.